This T cell receptor (beta chain) was sequenced for a study of T cell repertoires in cytomegalovirus infection. Germline lookup yields CDR1 MNHEY and CDR2 SVGAGI. This CDR3 has 16 residues. Trimming at V came to 10 bases and at J to 0 bases, leaving 6 bases not matched to a gene. This clonotype was seen a handful of times. The antigen is unknown. TCRdb re-called the reads through MiXCR, storing one row per CDR3 protein. The sample consists of approximately 910,000 distinct CDR3 sequences, under 40% of them appearing once. The sample consisted of cultured CD8+ T cells from PBMCs, taken from culture after CMV antigen stimulation. The source of this sequence is a human donor in good health (CMV status not recorded). Some clones in this sample may be carry-over from other donors' samples. The J gene is TRBJ2-1, the V gene TRBV6-5; 13 bases fit TRBD2. Here the CDR3 reads CATETSGGSSYNEQFF. In DNA, the CDR3 is TGTGCCACCGAGACTAGCGGGGGGAGCTCCTACAATGAGCAGTTCTTC.